The rows below give T cell receptor beta chains drawn from one sample of a study of T cells in Graves' hyperthyroidism and ophthalmopathy. TCRdb reprocessed the multiplex PCR reads via MiXCR and lists one record per CDR3 protein. The data show over 700,000 distinct CDR3 sequences, approximately 40% seen once. The sequenced sample was blood. The receptor source for this set is a man younger than 35 with Graves' hyperthyroidism. The CDR3 runs from the conserved cysteine through the conserved F or W. A D gene is named only where the DNA matches it firmly. The listing skips clone size in some rows; elsewhere it reads once, few, many or a size class.

clone_size,j_call,v_call,d_call,cdr3_aa,cdr3_nt
-,TRBJ2-2,TRBV7-3,TRBD2,CASSFPLAGTNTGELFF,TGTGCCAGCAGCTTCCCCTTAGCGGGAACGAACACCGGGGAGCTGTTTTTT
few,TRBJ1-2,TRBV24-1,-,CATWGGQTGGNYGYTF,TGTGCCACCTGGGGGGGGCAGACGGGAGGCAACTATGGCTACACCTTC
few,TRBJ1-6,TRBV5-4,TRBD1,CASSLGQGTPPAF,TGTGCCAGCAGCTTGGGACAGGGAACCCCTCCGGCATTT
few,TRBJ1-2,TRBV6-6,TRBD1,CASSSDRDRGYGYTF,TGTGCCAGCAGTTCCGACCGGGACAGGGGTTATGGCTACACCTTC
few,TRBJ1-1,TRBV19,-,CASSINRMNTEAFF,TGTGCCAGTAGTATAAACAGGATGAACACTGAAGCTTTCTTT
-,TRBJ1-1,TRBV25-1,TRBD1,CASTAGTANTEAFF,TGTGCCAGCACGGCTGGGACAGCGAACACTGAAGCTTTCTTT
-,TRBJ1-6,TRBV3-1,TRBD1,CASSRKTGLGSPLHF,TGTGCCAGCAGCCGCAAGACAGGGCTTGGATCACCCCTCCACTTT
-,TRBJ2-5,TRBV29-1,TRBD1,CSPAGGAETQYF,TGCAGCCCAGCAGGGGGCGCAGAGACCCAGTACTTC
many,TRBJ2-6,TRBV7-2,-,CASSLTRFPGANVLTF,TGTGCCAGCAGCTTAACCCGGTTCCCTGGGGCCAACGTCCTGACTTTC
few,TRBJ2-7,TRBV4-1,-,CASSHPGRSYEQYF,TGCGCCAGCAGCCACCCGGGACGGTCCTACGAGCAGTACTTC
few,TRBJ2-7,TRBV6-6,-,CASSYKRPYEQYF,TGTGCCAGCAGTTATAAACGGCCCTACGAGCAGTACTTC
many,TRBJ2-5,TRBV10-3,TRBD1,CAISDETGAGTQYF,TGTGCCATCAGTGACGAGACAGGGGCTGGGACCCAGTACTTC
-,TRBJ1-6,TRBV7-4,TRBD1,CASSLHRTGSGSPLHF,TGTGCCAGCAGCTTACACAGGACAGGTTCGGGTTCACCCCTCCACTTT
many,TRBJ1-5,TRBV10-1,-,CASSAPGQPQHF,TGCGCCAGCAGTGCCCCCGGTCAGCCCCAGCATTTT
-,TRBJ1-3,TRBV20-1,TRBD1,CSAPRGSSGNTIYF,TGCAGTGCTCCCAGGGGGTCTTCTGGAAACACCATATATTTT
-,TRBJ1-4,TRBV7-9,-,CASSPPEGFSEKLFF,TGTGCCAGCAGCCCCCCCGAGGGCTTTAGTGAAAAACTGTTTTTT
-,TRBJ1-1,TRBV7-8,-,CASSLANLGREAFF,TGTGCCAGCAGCTTAGCGAACCTAGGCAGAGAAGCTTTCTTT
few,TRBJ1-2,TRBV5-8,TRBD1,CASSIQGVGDGYTF,TGTGCCAGCAGCATACAGGGGGTCGGCGATGGCTACACCTTC
few,TRBJ2-7,TRBV4-3,TRBD2,CASSQDSASGAYEQYF,TGCGCCAGCAGCCAAGATTCGGCTAGCGGTGCCTACGAGCAGTACTTC
-,TRBJ2-7,TRBV20-1,TRBD2,CSAPGLAGVREQYF,TGCAGTGCCCCGGGACTAGCGGGAGTGAGAGAGCAGTACTTC
many,TRBJ1-1,TRBV19,-,CASSIGPQAFF,TGTGCCAGTAGTATTGGACCCCAGGCTTTCTTT
many,TRBJ2-5,TRBV7-3,-,CASSLTRAETQYF,TGTGCCAGCAGCTTAACCAGGGCCGAGACCCAGTACTTC
-,TRBJ1-6,TRBV7-2,-,CASPGGGAGSPLHF,TGTGCCAGCCCCGGTGGGGGCGCGGGTTCACCCCTCCACTTT
many,TRBJ1-5,TRBV16,-,CASSQTADSNQPQHF,TGTGCCAGCAGCCAAACGGCGGATAGCAATCAGCCCCAGCATTTT
few,TRBJ1-1,TRBV6-6,-,CASSTITGRGTEAFF,TGTGCCAGCAGCACTATTACAGGGAGGGGGACTGAAGCTTTCTTT
many,TRBJ2-5,TRBV9,TRBD2,CASSGGSGKGETQYF,TGTGCCAGCAGCGGCGGTAGCGGGAAGGGGGAGACCCAGTACTTC
-,TRBJ2-7,TRBV7-2,TRBD1,CASSPPGQGWPYEQYF,TGTGCCAGCAGCCCCCCAGGACAGGGCTGGCCCTACGAGCAGTACTTC
-,TRBJ1-3,TRBV9,TRBD1,CASSPDRDGNTIYF,TGTGCCAGCAGCCCTGACAGGGATGGAAACACCATATATTTT
-,TRBJ2-5,TRBV11-3,TRBD1,CASSSRSTGQETQYF,TGTGCCAGCAGCTCGAGGTCGACAGGGCAAGAGACCCAGTACTTC